This TCR beta chain emerged from a study of PD-1 blockade in classical Hodgkin lymphoma. Details on this clone: No antigen is known for it.

CDR3 length: 13 amino acids. Germline assignment: CDR1 SNHLY and CDR2 FYNNEI. V lost 9 bases and J 3 bases, leaving 12 bases between the germline ends. TCRdb's table, derived via immunoSEQ multiplex PCR, lists solely in-frame clones and lacks some. The sample carries roughly 15,000 clones, around 92% recorded once. Broader study findings: Relapsed/refractory patients reportedly had lower baseline diversity than newly diagnosed patients.

Time point given: newly diagnosed, previously untreated cHL patient sample. Thawed PBMCs yielded CD4+ T cells through magnetic negative selection. The chain carries TRBV2 and TRBJ1-5; D is unresolved. The clonotype was recovered from a human donor with classical Hodgkin lymphoma. The sequencing input was CD4+ T cells from blood. The CDR3, as DNA: TGTGCCAGTCTTCTGGGGATCAATCAGCCCCAGCATTTT. This gives the protein CASLLGINQPQHF.